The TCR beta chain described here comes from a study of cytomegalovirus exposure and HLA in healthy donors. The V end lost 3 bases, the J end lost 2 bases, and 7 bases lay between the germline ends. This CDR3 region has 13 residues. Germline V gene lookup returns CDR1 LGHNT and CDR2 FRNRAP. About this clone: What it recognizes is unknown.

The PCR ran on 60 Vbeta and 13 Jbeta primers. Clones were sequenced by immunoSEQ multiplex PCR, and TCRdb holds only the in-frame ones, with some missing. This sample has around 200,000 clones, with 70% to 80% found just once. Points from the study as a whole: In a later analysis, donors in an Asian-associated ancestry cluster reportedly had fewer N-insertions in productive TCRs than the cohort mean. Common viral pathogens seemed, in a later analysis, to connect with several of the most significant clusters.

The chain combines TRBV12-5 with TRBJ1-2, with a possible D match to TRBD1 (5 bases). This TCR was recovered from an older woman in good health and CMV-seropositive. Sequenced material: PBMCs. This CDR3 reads CASGFHRNYGYTF. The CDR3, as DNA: TGTGCTAGTGGTTTCCACAGGAACTATGGCTACACCTTC.